A selection of T cell receptor beta chains follows, all from one sample in a study of sequential checkpoint blockade in melanoma. Clones were sequenced by immunoSEQ multiplex PCR, and TCRdb holds only the in-frame ones, with some missing. The table shows around 2,000 clones, with 15% to 20% occurring only once. This sample comprised tumor tissue (inferred from file names), obtained from a patient given nivolumab and ipilimumab in sequence. These receptors originate from a human donor with melanoma. CDR3s include the opening cysteine and the closing phenylalanine or tryptophan. A D gene is named only where the DNA matches it firmly. Expanded clones are given a class, and other clones once, few, many or no size at all.

D: TRBD1
J: TRBJ2-7
V: TRBV25-1
size: NA
CDR3: CASSDSGQGWHEQYF
DNA: TGTGCCAGCAGTGATTCGGGACAGGGCTGGCACGAGCAGTACTTC

D: NA
J: TRBJ1-5
V: TRBV30
size: medium-sized
CDR3: CAWGLSSNQPQHF
DNA: TGTGCCTGGGGTCTTAGTAGCAATCAGCCCCAGCATTTT

D: TRBD2
J: TRBJ2-1
V: TRBV11-3
size: medium-sized
CDR3: CASSPRLAAYNEQFF
DNA: TGTGCCAGCAGCCCCAGACTAGCGGCCTACAATGAGCAGTTCTTC

D: NA
J: TRBJ2-7
V: TRBV19
size: NA
CDR3: CASTPHGGYEQYF
DNA: TGTGCCAGTACCCCTCACGGGGGCTACGAGCAGTACTTC

D: NA
J: TRBJ1-1
V: TRBV11-3
size: medium-sized
CDR3: CASSSLSGAGEAFF
DNA: TGTGCCAGCAGCTCCCTTTCAGGGGCAGGAGAAGCTTTCTTT

D: TRBD2
J: TRBJ2-5
V: TRBV11-3
size: many
CDR3: CASNSGTRGKETQYF
DNA: TGTGCCAGCAACTCAGGGACTAGGGGAAAAGAGACCCAGTACTTC

D: NA
J: TRBJ1-1
V: TRBV6-8
size: few
CDR3: CASSLRQATEAFF
DNA: TGTGCCAGCAGTTTACGGCAGGCCACTGAAGCTTTCTTT

D: NA
J: TRBJ1-5
V: TRBV28
size: NA
CDR3: CASSPSLGGKNQPQHF
DNA: TGTGCCAGCAGTCCATCCCTTGGAGGGAAGAACCAGCCCCAGCATTTT

D: TRBD2
J: TRBJ2-1
V: TRBV6-8
size: few
CDR3: CASSNPGLAGYNEQFF
DNA: TGTGCCAGCAGTAACCCGGGACTAGCGGGGTACAATGAGCAGTTCTTC

D: NA
J: TRBJ2-3
V: TRBV28
size: few
CDR3: CASSSGTFYPSQYF
DNA: TGTGCCAGCAGTTCAGGGACCTTCTATCCCTCGCAGTATTTT

D: NA
J: TRBJ1-3
V: TRBV6-8
size: NA
CDR3: CASSPGPHGDTIYF
DNA: TGTGCCAGCAGTCCCGGGCCGCACGGGGACACCATATATTTT

D: TRBD2
J: TRBJ2-1
V: TRBV6-8
size: medium-sized
CDR3: CASSYGAGGPDEQFF
DNA: TGTGCCAGCAGTTACGGGGCGGGAGGGCCGGATGAGCAGTTCTTC

D: NA
J: TRBJ1-6
V: TRBV6-8
size: large
CDR3: CASNQGRRSPLHF
DNA: TGTGCCAGCAACCAGGGGAGGCGTTCACCCCTCCACTTT

D: NA
J: TRBJ2-7
V: TRBV5-1
size: large
CDR3: CASSVKAGPVHEQYF
DNA: TGCGCCAGCAGCGTGAAGGCAGGGCCGGTCCACGAGCAGTACTTC

D: TRBD1
J: TRBJ2-7
V: TRBV28
size: NA
CDR3: CASSPGQRYYEQYF
DNA: TGTGCCAGCAGCCCGGGACAGCGCTACTACGAGCAGTACTTC

D: TRBD2
J: TRBJ2-1
V: TRBV4-1
size: NA
CDR3: CASSLLAGVSEQFF
DNA: TGCGCCAGCAGCCTTCTAGCGGGAGTAAGTGAGCAGTTCTTC

D: TRBD1
J: TRBJ1-5
V: TRBV4-1
size: many
CDR3: CASSLTGGAGQPQHF
DNA: TGCGCCAGCAGCCTGACAGGGGGCGCGGGTCAGCCCCAGCATTTT

D: TRBD1
J: TRBJ1-4
V: TRBV5-1
size: few
CDR3: CASSGTGEATNEKLFF
DNA: TGCGCCAGCAGCGGTACAGGGGAAGCAACTAATGAAAAACTGTTTTTT

D: TRBD1
J: TRBJ2-7
V: TRBV9
size: medium-sized
CDR3: CASSQSGQANYEQYF
DNA: TGTGCCAGCAGTCAGTCAGGACAGGCGAATTACGAGCAGTACTTC

D: NA
J: TRBJ1-5
V: TRBV6-8
size: NA
CDR3: CASSLTAGTTANQPQHF
DNA: TGTGCCAGCAGTCTTACTGCTGGGACCACGGCTAATCAGCCCCAGCATTTT

D: TRBD2
J: TRBJ2-5
V: TRBV12-5
size: few
CDR3: CASKFGEREGRGTQYF
DNA: TGTGCCAGCAAATTTGGGGAGCGGGAGGGCCGGGGGACCCAGTACTTC

D: NA
J: TRBJ1-6
V: TRBV9
size: few
CDR3: CASSPQGMSNSPLHF
DNA: TGTGCCAGCAGCCCACAGGGAATGAGTAATTCACCCCTCCACTTT

D: NA
J: TRBJ1-5
V: TRBV11-3
size: many
CDR3: CASSLDDRIRQPQHF
DNA: TGTGCCAGCAGCTTAGACGATCGGATAAGACAGCCCCAGCATTTT

D: NA
J: TRBJ2-7
V: TRBV7-8
size: NA
CDR3: CASSLNLVYEQYF
DNA: TGTGCCAGCAGCTTAAATCTAGTCTACGAGCAGTACTTC

D: TRBD1
J: TRBJ2-1
V: TRBV6-8
size: medium-sized
CDR3: CASSHGQGFYNEQFF
DNA: TGTGCCAGCAGTCACGGACAGGGGTTTTACAATGAGCAGTTCTTC

D: NA
J: TRBJ1-2
V: TRBV19
size: NA
CDR3: CASSINGNLNYGYTF
DNA: TGTGCCAGTAGTATAAACGGCAACCTCAACTATGGCTACACCTTC

D: TRBD2
J: TRBJ2-3
V: TRBV5-1
size: NA
CDR3: CASSPGLAGGSDTQYF
DNA: TGCGCCAGCAGCCCGGGACTAGCGGGGGGATCAGATACGCAGTATTTT

D: TRBD1
J: TRBJ2-3
V: TRBV11-3
size: few
CDR3: CASSFFRDSELTDTQYF
DNA: TGTGCCAGCAGCTTTTTCCGGGACAGCGAACTCACAGATACGCAGTATTTT

D: TRBD2
J: TRBJ2-5
V: TRBV11-3
size: many
CDR3: CASSPSGRARKTQYF
DNA: TGTGCCAGCAGTCCTAGCGGGAGGGCCCGGAAGACCCAGTACTTC

D: TRBD1
J: TRBJ2-7
V: TRBV28
size: NA
CDR3: CASINSGTGAYEQYF
DNA: TGTGCCAGCATAAACTCCGGGACAGGGGCCTACGAGCAGTACTTC

D: NA
J: TRBJ2-1
V: TRBV11-3
size: many
CDR3: CASSSKAGPLGDEQFF
DNA: TGTGCCAGCAGCTCAAAAGCTGGTCCGCTAGGCGATGAGCAGTTCTTC

D: NA
J: TRBJ2-1
V: TRBV12-5
size: NA
CDR3: CASGLVVPGALREQFF
DNA: TGTGCTAGTGGTTTGGTGGTGCCCGGAGCACTGCGAGAGCAGTTCTTC

D: NA
J: TRBJ2-7
V: TRBV12-5
size: NA
CDR3: CASGLVDGYEQYF
DNA: TGTGCTAGTGGTTTGGTGGACGGTTACGAGCAGTACTTC

D: NA
J: TRBJ1-1
V: TRBV11-3
size: medium-sized
CDR3: CASSSGMANTEAFF
DNA: TGTGCCAGCAGCTCGGGCATGGCCAACACTGAAGCTTTCTTT

D: TRBD2
J: TRBJ2-1
V: TRBV5-1
size: NA
CDR3: CASSELAGDPNNEQFF
DNA: TGCGCCAGCAGCGAACTAGCGGGGGACCCTAACAATGAGCAGTTCTTC

D: NA
J: TRBJ1-3
V: TRBV6-8
size: few
CDR3: CASSYSGDSGNTIYF
DNA: TGTGCCAGCAGTTACAGCGGTGACTCTGGAAACACCATATATTTT

D: TRBD1
J: TRBJ1-5
V: TRBV11-3
size: medium-sized
CDR3: CASSRIPTGLGQPQHF
DNA: TGTGCCAGCAGCCGTATACCGACAGGGCTGGGGCAGCCCCAGCATTTT

D: TRBD2
J: TRBJ2-1
V: TRBV11-3
size: many
CDR3: CASSWGLAGDFYNEQFF
DNA: TGTGCCAGCAGCTGGGGACTAGCGGGGGACTTTTACAATGAGCAGTTCTTC

D: NA
J: TRBJ1-2
V: TRBV12-5
size: NA
CDR3: CASKSAGRYGYTF
DNA: TGTGCCAGCAAGTCCGCTGGGCGCTATGGCTACACCTTC

D: TRBD1
J: TRBJ1-2
V: TRBV28
size: NA
CDR3: CASSLGITGQGYGYTF
DNA: TGTGCCAGCAGTTTAGGAATAACCGGACAGGGCTATGGCTACACCTTC

D: TRBD1
J: TRBJ2-5
V: TRBV25-1
size: few
CDR3: CASSADRVDGETQYF
DNA: TGTGCCAGCAGTGCGGACAGGGTAGATGGAGAGACCCAGTACTTC

D: NA
J: TRBJ2-7
V: TRBV18
size: NA
CDR3: CASSPPSRGNYEQYF
DNA: TGTGCCAGCTCACCACCCAGCCGAGGAAACTACGAGCAGTACTTC

D: TRBD2
J: TRBJ2-2
V: TRBV19
size: NA
CDR3: CASSQPGLAGGSRTGELFF
DNA: TGTGCCAGTAGTCAACCGGGACTAGCGGGAGGGTCGAGGACCGGGGAGCTGTTTTTT

D: NA
J: TRBJ2-7
V: TRBV11-3
size: many
CDR3: CASSLALGVYEQYF
DNA: TGTGCCAGCAGCTTGGCCCTAGGAGTCTACGAGCAGTACTTC

D: NA
J: TRBJ1-4
V: TRBV9
size: NA
CDR3: CASSEGPGATNEKLFF
DNA: TGTGCCAGCAGCGAGGGACCGGGGGCAACTAATGAAAAACTGTTTTTT

D: TRBD1
J: TRBJ2-6
V: TRBV11-3
size: large
CDR3: CASSSQTGSLGANVLTF
DNA: TGTGCCAGCAGCTCACAGACAGGGAGTCTTGGGGCCAACGTCCTGACTTTC

D: NA
J: TRBJ1-2
V: TRBV10-2
size: NA
CDR3: CASSENGVINGYTF
DNA: TGCGCCAGCAGCGAGAATGGGGTCATTAACGGCTACACCTTC

D: NA
J: TRBJ2-7
V: TRBV6-8
size: NA
CDR3: CASSNPTPHEQYF
DNA: TGTGCCAGCAGCAATCCAACCCCCCACGAGCAGTACTTC

D: NA
J: TRBJ1-6
V: TRBV28
size: NA
CDR3: CASSWGAYNSPLHF
DNA: TGTGCCAGCAGTTGGGGGGCCTATAATTCACCCCTCCACTTT

D: NA
J: TRBJ2-7
V: TRBV11-3
size: few
CDR3: CASSLEGQGYSYEQYF
DNA: TGTGCCAGCAGCTTAGAAGGGCAGGGTTACTCCTACGAGCAGTACTTC

D: NA
J: TRBJ2-5
V: TRBV6-8
size: few
CDR3: CATGGFRGSQETQYF
DNA: TGTGCCACAGGAGGGTTTCGTGGTTCTCAAGAGACCCAGTACTTC

D: TRBD1
J: TRBJ2-5
V: TRBV11-3
size: NA
CDR3: CASSVFGTGILETQYF
DNA: TGTGCCAGCAGCGTCTTCGGGACAGGGATATTGGAGACCCAGTACTTC

D: TRBD1
J: TRBJ2-7
V: TRBV30
size: few
CDR3: CAWSGDRAKAQYF
DNA: TGTGCCTGGAGCGGCGACAGGGCCAAGGCGCAGTACTTC

D: TRBD2
J: TRBJ2-1
V: TRBV29-1
size: NA
CDR3: CSVEDTGGPVNEQFF
DNA: TGCAGCGTTGAAGATACGGGAGGGCCAGTCAATGAGCAGTTCTTC

D: TRBD1
J: TRBJ1-5
V: TRBV6-8
size: few
CDR3: CASRSAGGFGQPQHF
DNA: TGTGCCAGCAGATCGGCAGGGGGTTTCGGTCAGCCCCAGCATTTT